The T cell receptor beta chain described here comes from a study of blood T cell repertoires in COVID-19 (dated by TCRdb to the early 2020s). Notes on the research overall: Samples from collaborators originated in the United States, Italy and Spain and spanned both the acute and convalescent phases of COVID-19. The material from the prospective study consisted of cDNA or gDNA derived from T cells, B-cell-depleted T cells, or PBMCs. Deeply sampled blood TCRbeta repertoires from subjects exposed to, actively infected with, or recovered from COVID-19 were included in the dataset. The repertoires were made available in a free public database intended to serve as a resource for research on the immune response to SARS-CoV-2. Samples came from the ongoing ImmuneRACE study (first 160 participants) plus 1,254 subjects from 6 global collaborators. A de-identified subject ID, COVID-19 status, age in years and sex were almost always included in the sample metadata. HLA class I and class II types, where available, came from metadata supplied by the sample provider rather than from assay-based typing.

Collaborating institutions collected whole blood in K2EDTA tubes following their own protocols. Collaborator samples were shipped for TCRbeta analysis as frozen whole blood, isolated PBMCs, or DNA extracted from either sample type. A word on this clone: The target of this receptor is not known. No base-level quality is on record; no much larger clone is a single base apart.

Taken from the germline V gene, the CDR1 and CDR2 loops are SGHTA and FQGNSA. V lost 1 base and J lost 10 bases, and the count of bases not matched to a germline gene is 14. Including the terminal cysteine and phenylalanine, the CDR3 comprises 18 residues. Only the CDR3 part of the read is kept: 54 bases, read in frame from the first base. The investigation overall reported the following: Clinical and demographic metadata were provided uncurated, with the amount varying by source and participant.

TCRbeta CDR3 regions were amplified from genomic DNA using the immunoSEQ Assay, a bias-controlled multiplex PCR. The original methods were these. Within the assay, amplification of reference gene primers was used to estimate how many nucleated cells each sample contained. Sequence reads were collapsed and filtered to measure the absolute abundance of every unique TCRbeta CDR3 rearrangement. For each sample, productive Simpson clonality was calculated as the square root of Simpson's diversity index over productive rearrangements. Not all clones reach the TCRdb copy of this immuneACCESS table, which keeps in-frame sequences only. Checked studies attribute under half of the gap to unresolved V genes and leave the rest unexplained. From that table come the V and J calls and clone size; the DNA was used to work out D and trimming. The sample table lists some 95,000 clones, about 80% of them with a count of one. Around 24% of the sample belongs to the ten largest clones.

The sample consisted of peripheral blood. The clonotype was recovered from a man between 70 and 80 years old with acute or convalescent COVID-19. In this chain, TRBV7-2 is recombined with TRBJ1-6; 9 junctional bases match TRBD1. The DNA sequence is TGTGCCAGCAGCTTAGAGACGCGGGGGACAGGGCCATGGTCACCCCTCCACTTT. The encoded protein is CASSLETRGTGPWSPLHF.